This entry lists 10 T cell receptor beta chains sequenced from one sample in a study of T cell responses to AZD1222 COVID-19 vaccine. Sequenced by immunoSEQ multiplex PCR; TCRdb stores in-frame clones only, minus some. The data contain more than 75,000 clones, roughly 90% of them seen just once; the ten biggest clones take up approximately 27%. Here the sequenced sample was peripheral blood, taken on day 0 of AZD1222 vaccination. These receptors were collected from an adult in good health.

This chain connects TRBV6-2 or TRBV6-3 to TRBJ2-7; D is tentatively TRBD1 or TRBD2 (5 bases each). The CDR3 runs 12 residues. V lost 4 bases to trimming and J lost 13 bases, with 17 bases between them. From germline, CDR1 is MNHEY and CDR2 SVGEGT. The CDR3 nucleotides are TGTGCCAGCAGTTCCCTACTGAGGGACCATTACTTC. As protein: CASSSLLRDHYF.

This chain links TRBV7-3 with TRBJ2-3, with D uncertain. CDR1 and CDR2 (germline): SGHTA, FQGTGA. Trimming cost V 5 bases and J 0 bases, with 9 bases left between them. The CDR3 runs to 14 residues. The CDR3 protein is CASSPGISTDTQYF. CDR3 bases: TGTGCCAGCAGCCCCGGAATTAGCACAGATACGCAGTATTTT.

J is TRBJ1-4 and V is TRBV3-1 (or the pseudogene TRBV3-2), with 9 nucleotides matching TRBD1. This CDR3 has 20 amino acids. Germline trimming cut 2 bases from V and 0 bases from J; bases unmatched to any gene: 13. Per the germline V gene, CDR1 is LGHDT and CDR2 is YNNKEL (reference sequence). The CDR3 DNA reads TGTGCCAGCAGCCAACACGACCCGGGACAGGGAGGGCCAACTAATGAAAAACTGTTTTTT. Residues: CASSQHDPGQGGPTNEKLFF.

This chain joins TRBV7-9 and TRBJ2-7; 8 bases match TRBD2. Germline V gene sequence: CDR1 SEHNR, CDR2 FQNEAQ (reference sequence). The CDR3 is 15 amino acids. V was pared by 3 bases and J by 6 bases, with 10 bases of the junction left unmatched. CDR3 amino acids: CASSFGGRTFAEQYF. In nucleotides, the CDR3 is TGTGCCAGCAGCTTCGGCGGGAGGACATTCGCCGAGCAGTACTTC.

This clone occurred once. This sequence joins TRBV4-2 and TRBJ2-2, with 7 bases fitting TRBD2. The CDR3 loop spans 16 amino acids. The V segment lost 1 base and the J segment 3 bases; nucleotides outside the gene matches: 5. CDR1 and CDR2 (germline): LGHNA, YNFKEQ. This chain's CDR3 is CASSQGSAGDTGELFF. The CDR3 nucleotides read TGTGCCAGCAGCCAAGGTAGCGCGGGAGACACCGGGGAGCTGTTTTTT.

This chain joins TRBV3-1 (or the pseudogene TRBV3-2) and TRBJ2-1; 8 nucleotides agree with TRBD2. The junction had 14 bases not matched to a gene; V was cut back by 3 bases and J by 7 bases. Germline V CDR1 and CDR2: LGHDT, YNNKEL (reference sequence). The CDR3 loop spans 17 amino acids. DNA for the CDR3: TGTGCCAGCAGCCACTCCGTCCCCAGCGGGAGAAGGAATGAGCAGTTCTTC. This encodes CASSHSVPSGRRNEQFF.

This rearrangement joins TRBV7-3 to TRBJ2-3; 13 bases fit TRBD2. The junction had 22 bases not matched to a gene; V was cut back by 4 bases and J by 3 bases. CDR1 and CDR2 (germline): SGHTA, FQGTGA. This CDR3 spans 22 amino acids. The DNA of the CDR3 is TGTGCCAGCAGCTCGCCGGGGCGTGGGACTAGCGGGGAGACCGTGGGTACAGATACGCAGTATTTT. The encoded protein is CASSSPGRGTSGETVGTDTQYF.

The gene calls are TRBV3-1 (or the pseudogene TRBV3-2) and TRBJ1-5, with D maybe TRBD1 (5 bases). This CDR3 contains 16 residues. V was trimmed by 5 bases and J by 7 bases, leaving 21 bases between them. The V gene's germline CDR1 is LGHDT and CDR2 YNNKEL (reference sequence). The CDR3 loop is CASSSTTGRMGQPQHF. CDR3 coding DNA: TGTGCCAGCAGCTCCACCACGGGACGGATGGGGCAGCCCCAGCATTTT.

This sequence joins TRBV3-1 (or the pseudogene TRBV3-2) and TRBJ2-1; 10 bases match TRBD2. This CDR3 has 15 residues. Germline V lookup: CDR1 LGHDT, CDR2 YNNKEL (reference sequence). Trimming removed 4 bases from V and 5 bases from J; junction bases left unmatched: 5. CDR3 in DNA: TGTGCCAGCAGCCCAGCGGGAGGGCCGAACAATGAGCAGTTCTTC. It translates to CASSPAGGPNNEQFF.

The CDR3 here is CASSEALGVGWYF. CDR3 bases: TGTGCCAGCAGTGAAGCTTTGGGGGTTGGATGGTACTTC. The V gene is TRBV25-1, the J gene TRBJ2-7; D may be TRBD1 or TRBD2 (5 bases each). The CDR3 spans 13 residues. Germline CDR1 is MGHDK and CDR2 is SYGVNS. V lost 2 bases, J lost 12 bases, and 17 bases lay in between.